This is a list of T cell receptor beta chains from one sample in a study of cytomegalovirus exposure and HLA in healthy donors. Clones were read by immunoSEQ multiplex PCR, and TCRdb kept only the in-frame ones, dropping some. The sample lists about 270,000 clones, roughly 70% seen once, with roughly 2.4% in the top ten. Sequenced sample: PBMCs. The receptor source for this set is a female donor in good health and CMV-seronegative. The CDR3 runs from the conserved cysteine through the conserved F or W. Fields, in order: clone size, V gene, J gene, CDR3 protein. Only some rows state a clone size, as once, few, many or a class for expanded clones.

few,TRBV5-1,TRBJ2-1,CASSLGLAGGRSYNEQFF
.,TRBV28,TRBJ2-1,CASTVGLGGRNEQFF
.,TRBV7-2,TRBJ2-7,CASSPAGEQYF
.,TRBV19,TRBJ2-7,CATSRAYEQYF
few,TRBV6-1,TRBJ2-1,CASRRGELNNEQFF
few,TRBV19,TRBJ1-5,CASSTAGTAFSNQPQHF
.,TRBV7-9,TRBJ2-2,CSSSFPGVTGELFF
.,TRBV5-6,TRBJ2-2,CASLADRRAGELFF
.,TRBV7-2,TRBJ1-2,CASSSRSSGYGYTF
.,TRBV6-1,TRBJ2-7,CASSGGEEGFYEQYF
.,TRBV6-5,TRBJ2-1,CASSNGQGGEFF
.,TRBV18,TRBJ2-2,CASSPRLERTNTGELFF
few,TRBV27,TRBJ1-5,CASSPTGSGQPQHF
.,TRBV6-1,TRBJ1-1,CATKFGDTEAFF
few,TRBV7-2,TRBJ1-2,CASSLGSQGNYGYTF
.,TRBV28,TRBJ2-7,CASSRGGGSSYEQYF
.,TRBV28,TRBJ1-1,CASGDRTEAFF
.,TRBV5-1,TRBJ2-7,CASSPSGTEVTYEQYF
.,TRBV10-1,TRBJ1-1,CASNLDRRISNTEAFF
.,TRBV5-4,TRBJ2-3,CASSQLAGGPADTQYF
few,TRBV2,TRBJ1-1,CASRSDRSLTEAFF
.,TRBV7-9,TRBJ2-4,CASSLEATGGRDIQYF
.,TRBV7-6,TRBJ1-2,CASSPYLRTDDYGYTF
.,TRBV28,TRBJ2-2,CASSSLPGLAGQNTGELFF
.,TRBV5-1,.,CASTWEGGPHEQYF
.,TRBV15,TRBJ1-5,CATSRAGGGASNQPQHF
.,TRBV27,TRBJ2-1,CASRASGRGGYNEQFF
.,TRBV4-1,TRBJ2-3,CASSQDRGADTQYF
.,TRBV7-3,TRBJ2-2,CASSGGQGDTGELFF
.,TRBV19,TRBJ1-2,CASSIGTESGYTF
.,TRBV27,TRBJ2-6,CASQMNRAGANVLTF
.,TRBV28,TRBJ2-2,CASRARPGELFF
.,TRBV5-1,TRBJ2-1,CASSPGPSGFYNEQFF
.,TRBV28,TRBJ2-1,CASSYSGRAGNEQFF
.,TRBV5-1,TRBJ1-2,CASSSTDRIYGYTF
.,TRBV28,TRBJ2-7,CASSSPSDSFYEQYF
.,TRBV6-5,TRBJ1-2,CASSFHSRVDGYGYTF
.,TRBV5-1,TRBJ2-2,CASSLPGTGTTGELFF
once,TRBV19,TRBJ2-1,CASRRGTSYNEQFF
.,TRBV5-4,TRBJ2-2,CASSSGETGELFF
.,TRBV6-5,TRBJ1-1,CASSIQGWDTEAFF
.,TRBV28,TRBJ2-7,CASSFGGSPYEQYF
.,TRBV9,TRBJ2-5,CASSRSGTRGETQYF
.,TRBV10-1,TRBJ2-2,CASSERRTGELFF
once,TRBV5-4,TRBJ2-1,CASSLTTGVYNEQFF
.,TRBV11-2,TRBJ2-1,CASSWGLAGAPYNEQFF
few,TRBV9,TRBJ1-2,CASSVEGPYGYTF
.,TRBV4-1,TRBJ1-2,CASSPGQAHGYTF
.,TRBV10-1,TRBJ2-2,CASSEQGVGIGELFF
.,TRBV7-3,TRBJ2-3,CASSQLSGGTQYF
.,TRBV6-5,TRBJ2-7,CASSLGSFYEQYF
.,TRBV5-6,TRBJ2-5,CASSSYRTATGETQYF
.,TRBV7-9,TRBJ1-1,CASSLQGMNTEAFF
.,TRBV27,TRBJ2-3,CASSPRTSGRAADTQYF
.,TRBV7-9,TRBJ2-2,CASSLPLGDTGELFF
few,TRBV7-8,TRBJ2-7,CASSLAGDRGAYEQYF
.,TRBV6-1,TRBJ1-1,CASSARVRRNTEAFF
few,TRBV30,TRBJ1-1,CAWRGQAGTEAFF
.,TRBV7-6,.,CASSINQRGSTYEQYF